Listed below are T cell receptor beta chains from one sample, sequenced in a study of shared clonotypes between healthy human individuals. Profiled with immunoSEQ multiplex PCR; TCRdb holds only in-frame clones, not every one. The sample lists some 2 million clones; over 85% were seen once. Sequencing used naive CD8+ T cells sorted from blood. These receptors originate from a man in his late teens or twenties in good health. CDR3s leave out the opening cysteine and the closing phenylalanine or tryptophan. Fields, in order: J gene, V gene, CDR3 protein.

J: TRBJ2-7
V: TRBV28
CDR3: ASRAPGQGAHEQY

J: TRBJ2-2
V: TRBV9
CDR3: ASKTGTGELF

J: TRBJ2-7
V: TRBV6-5
CDR3: ASSYGGQAYEQY

J: TRBJ1-2
V: TRBV9
CDR3: ASSDSGLTYGYT

J: TRBJ2-5
V: TRBV7-6
CDR3: ASSLEGGTQY

J: TRBJ2-1
V: TRBV4-1
CDR3: ASSRLAGVPTYNEQF

J: TRBJ2-2
V: TRBV2
CDR3: ASSGTQGTGELF

J: TRBJ2-1
V: TRBV27
CDR3: ASSPPLAGLTYNEQF

J: TRBJ2-7
V: TRBV5-4
CDR3: ASSSDLSSYEQY

J: TRBJ1-5
V: TRBV9
CDR3: ASSPGTDNQPQH

J: TRBJ2-6
V: TRBV6-1
CDR3: ASSEQGLGGANVLT

J: TRBJ2-3
V: TRBV4-1
CDR3: ASSLTIPTRLSSTRTDTQY

J: TRBJ2-1
V: TRBV2
CDR3: ASTGQGDSYNEQF

J: TRBJ1-2
V: TRBV7-9
CDR3: ASSQETGGLSYGYT

J: TRBJ2-7
V: TRBV11-2
CDR3: ASSLGTGGIDEQY

J: TRBJ2-3
V: TRBV5-1
CDR3: ASSQTSDRTDTQY

J: TRBJ2-7
V: TRBV2
CDR3: ASSEGTGVGEQY